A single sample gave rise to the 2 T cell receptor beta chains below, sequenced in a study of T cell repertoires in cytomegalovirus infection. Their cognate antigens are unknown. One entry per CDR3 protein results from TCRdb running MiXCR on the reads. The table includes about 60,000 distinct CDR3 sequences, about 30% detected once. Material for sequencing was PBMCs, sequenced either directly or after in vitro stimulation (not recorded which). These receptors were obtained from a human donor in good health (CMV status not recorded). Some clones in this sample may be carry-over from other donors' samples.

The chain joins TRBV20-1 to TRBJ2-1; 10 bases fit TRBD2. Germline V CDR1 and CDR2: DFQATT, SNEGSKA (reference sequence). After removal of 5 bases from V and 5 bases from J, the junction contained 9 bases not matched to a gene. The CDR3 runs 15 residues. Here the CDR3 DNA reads TGCAGTGCTCAATCTAGCGGGAGAGTGAACAATGAGCAGTTCTTC. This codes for CSAQSSGRVNNEQFF.

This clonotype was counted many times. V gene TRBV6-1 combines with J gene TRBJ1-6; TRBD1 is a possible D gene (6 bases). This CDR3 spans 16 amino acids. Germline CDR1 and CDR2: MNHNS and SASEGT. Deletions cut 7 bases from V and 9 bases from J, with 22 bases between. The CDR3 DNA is TGTGCCAGCAACCCCGACGGGGGGCGATTGGGTTCACCCCTCCACTTT. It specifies CASNPDGGRLGSPLHF.